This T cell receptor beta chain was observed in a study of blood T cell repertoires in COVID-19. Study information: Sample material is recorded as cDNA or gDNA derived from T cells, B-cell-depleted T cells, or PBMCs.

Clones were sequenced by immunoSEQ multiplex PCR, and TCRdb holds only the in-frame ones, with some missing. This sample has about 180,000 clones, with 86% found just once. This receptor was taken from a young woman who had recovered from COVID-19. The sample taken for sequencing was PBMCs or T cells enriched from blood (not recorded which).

The DNA of the CDR3 is TGCGCCAGCAGCTTGGCCGGGGACAGGGGAAGGGATGGCTACACCTTC. This gives the protein CASSLAGDRGRDGYTF. The V and J genes are TRBV5-1 and TRBJ1-2; 10 bases are shared with TRBD1. The CDR3 loop spans 16 amino acids. CDR1 and CDR2 from the germline V gene are SGHRS and YFSETQ. V trimming: 0 bases; J trimming: 6 bases; junction bases outside the gene matches: 8.